This T cell receptor (beta chain) comes out of a study of CD8+ T cells in alopecia areata. General study findings and limits: While patients received tofacitinib, many expanded lesional clones remained present in scalp and blood.

As to treatment: oral pan-JAK inhibitor, 5-10 mg twice daily. Sequencing templates came from extracted RNA that was reverse transcribed into cDNA. Sequencing used immunoSEQ multiplex PCR; TCRdb keeps in-frame clones, though not all of them. The table shows around 200,000 clones, with 58% occurring only once. J was trimmed by 2 bases and V by 4 bases; bases with no gene match: 11. In germline, CDR1 is SGDLS, CDR2 YYNGEE. This CDR3 comprises 17 residues. On this clone: Its matching antigen is unknown.

The chain links TRBV9 to TRBJ2-3; 9 nucleotides agree with TRBD2. The sequencing here drew on CD8+ T cells sorted from blood, taken at week 24, from a patient treated with tofacitinib. This clonotype was sampled from a human donor with alopecia areata. The CDR3 region has the DNA TGTGCCAGCAGCTTCCTTTCGGAGCGGGGGGACACAGATACGCAGTATTTT. Translation gives CASSFLSERGDTDTQYF.